The 20 T cell receptor beta chains listed next were all sequenced from one sample in a study of tumor-infiltrating lymphocytes in primary liver carcinoma (dated by TCRdb to 2015 to 2018). Sequencing instrument: Illumina HiSeq 2500. Using a constant-region primer and ProtoScript II reverse transcriptase, TCRbeta-specific cDNA was reverse-transcribed from 500 ng total RNA. Construction of the TCRbeta libraries relied on three nested rounds of multiplex PCR, following a slightly modified ARM-PCR procedure. The first two PCR rounds used multiplex TRBV1-TRBV30 forward primers with a Cbeta reverse primer, each for approximately 9 cycles. TCRdb trimmed the raw reads at Q25, called clones with MiXCR and kept productive beta chains. Identical CDR3 proteins give one entry, which carries the most common genes and DNA. This sample gives 84,000 or so distinct CDR3 sequences in total; over 60% of them show up just once. Of the sample, roughly a fifth falls within the top ten clones.

Without any cell sorting, total RNA and DNA were co-extracted from approximately 20-30 mg of bulk tissue using the AllPrep DNA/RNA mini kit. Specimen: liver tumor tissue from sampling region 1. This specimen's cell subset or site label, interpreted: tumor region T1, superior pole. Receptors were obtained from a man aged 40-55 years with primary liver carcinoma and hepatitis B virus infection.

The rearrangement joins TRBV4-2 to TRBJ1-5; 7 bases fit TRBD1. This CDR3 has 16 residues. From germline, CDR1 is LGHNA and CDR2 YNFKEQ. The trim removed 10 bases at V and 7 bases at J, leaving 19 bases unmatched. CDR3 region: CANRQDGGQGGQPQHF. The CDR3 nucleotides read TGTGCCAACAGACAAGATGGAGGGCAGGGGGGGCAGCCCCAGCATTTT.

Turning to this clonotype: The CDR3 does not end in the conserved phenylalanine or tryptophan, so this is likely a read error. V gene TRBV6-2 or TRBV6-3 combines with J gene TRBJ2-2; the D gene is possibly TRBD2 (5 bases). The germline CDR1 and CDR2 sequences are MNHEY and SVGEGT. The CDR3 loop spans 16 amino acids. Here the CDR3 reads CASSYARRLNTGELFL. In DNA, the CDR3 is TGTGCCAGCAGTTATGCGCGGCGGCTGAACACCGGGGAACTGTTTCTT.

As for this clonotype: A much larger clone lies a single base off, so this may be a read error. The conserved final phenylalanine or tryptophan is absent from the CDR3, which likely points to a read error. V is TRBV5-1 and J is TRBJ1-1, with a tentative D call TRBD1 (5 bases). Trimming left V 4 bases short and J 7 bases short, with 17 bases between. The CDR3 runs 14 residues. Germline CDR1 and CDR2: SGHRS and YFSETQ. The DNA for the CDR3 is TGCGCCAGCAGCGCCTTGGAGGGTAGGGGTGAAGCTTTCATT. Its protein product is CASSALEGRGEAFI.

This clonotype was observed many times. The rearrangement links TRBV5-8 to TRBJ1-1; D is possibly TRBD1 (5 bases). CDR1 is SGHTS, CDR2 YDEGEE, per germline. Trimming pared 4 bases from V and 1 base from J, leaving 11 bases between. This CDR3 has 14 residues. The CDR3 region is CASSRDGQNTEAFF. In nucleotides, the CDR3 is TGTGCCAGCAGCCGGGACGGCCAGAACACTGAAGCTTTCTTT. The complete variable domain, with remaining parts taken from reference TRBV5-8 and TRBJ1-1, reads EAGVTQSPTHLIKTRGQQATLRCSPISGHTSVYWYQQALGLGLQFLLWYDEGEERNRGNFPPRFSGRQFPNYSSELNVNALELEDSALYLCASSRDGQNTEAFFGQGTRLTVV.

The rearrangement joins TRBV11-2 to TRBJ2-7, with 7 bases lining up with TRBD1. Germline V gives CDR1 SGHAT, CDR2 FQNNGV. The V gene end was trimmed by 7 bases and the J gene end by 4 bases; junction bases not matched to a gene: 13. CDR3 length equals 15 residues. The chain's CDR3 is CASNSTGDLRYEQYF. The CDR3, as DNA: TGTGCCAGCAACTCTACAGGGGACCTGAGGTACGAGCAGTACTTC.

Details on this clonotype: A single base separates this from a much larger clone, so it may be a read error. As DNA, the CDR3 is TGTGCCATCAGCCCCCGTTCAGGGTCCGAGCAGTACTTC. Translating gives CAISPRSGSEQYF. The chain uses TRBV7-9 and TRBJ2-7; tentatively, D is TRBD1 (5 bases). CDR3 length: 13 amino acids. CDR1 and CDR2 from the germline V gene are SEHNR and FQNEAQ (reference sequence). The full variable domain, with the rest looked up from reference TRBV7-9 and TRBJ2-7, is DTGVSQNPRHKITKRGQNVTFRCDPISEHNRLYWYRQTLGQGPEFLTYFQNEAQLEKSRLLSDRFSAERPKGSFSTLEIQRTEQGDSAMYLCAISPRSGSEQYFGPGTRLTVT.

As concerns this clonotype: One junction end does not reproduce the germline sequence, and a read error may be involved. V is TRBV10-3 and J is TRBJ2-3; TRBD2 aligns across 7 bases. The CDR3 length is 17 residues. Germline V lookup: CDR1 ENHRY, CDR2 SYGVKD. The CDR3 DNA follows: TGTGCCATCAGTGGTTCTTCCGGGACTGGCGGGAGAGATATGCAGTATTTT. Translated: CAISGSSGTGGRDMQYF.

This clonotype was counted at least ten times. The genes are TRBV28 and TRBJ1-2; D gene ambiguous. CDR1 is MDHEN and CDR2 is SYDVKM in the germline V gene. Between the trimmed V and J ends, which lost 6 bases and 0 bases, there was a span of 5 bases. The CDR3 spans 12 residues. This chain's CDR3 is CASSSTNYGYTF. The DNA for the CDR3 is TGTGCCAGCAGCAGCACTAACTATGGCTACACCTTC.

The chain recombines TRBV6-1 with TRBJ2-1, with D maybe TRBD2 (5 bases). Trimming removed 1 base at V and 8 bases at J, with 12 bases between. Per the germline V gene, CDR1 is MNHNS and CDR2 is SASEGT. This CDR3 is 14 amino acids long. The CDR3 spells CASSEGTASYEQFF. CDR3 nucleotide sequence: TGTGCCAGCAGTGAAGGGACGGCTAGCTATGAGCAGTTCTTC.

V is TRBV11-2 and J is TRBJ2-7; D is unclear. Trimming pared 5 bases from V and 8 bases from J, leaving 19 bases between. In germline, CDR1 is SGHAT, CDR2 FQNNGV. The CDR3 contains 14 residues. CDR3: CASSLVLLSYKQYF. In DNA, the CDR3 is TGTGCCAGCAGCCTAGTACTCCTCTCTTACAAGCAGTACTTC.

The V call is TRBV6-5, the J call TRBJ2-1, with a tentative D call TRBD2 (6 bases). The germline V gene encodes CDR1 MNHEY and CDR2 SVGAGI. The CDR3 spans 14 residues. The V end lost 6 bases, the J end lost 6 bases, and 15 bases lay between the germline ends. The CDR3 spells CASRVSGSPNEQFF. CDR3 in DNA: TGTGCCAGCAGGGTATCCGGGAGCCCCAATGAGCAGTTCTTC.

Points on this clonotype: At one end, the junction sequence differs from germline, possibly due to a read error. The chain employs TRBV29-1 and TRBJ2-5, with TRBD2 identical over 11 bases. Germline V gene sequence: CDR1 SQVTM, CDR2 ANQGSEA. The CDR3 has 13 residues. The CDR3 coding sequence is TGCAGTCATACTAGCGGGAGTCGAGAGACCCAGCACTTC. It codes for CSHTSGSRETQHF.

This clonotype was picked up one time. The CDR3 coding sequence is TGTGCCAGCAGCGAGCCATTTCGCACAGATACGCAGTATTTT. Protein product: CASSEPFRTDTQYF. The V gene is TRBV9, the J gene TRBJ2-3; D remains ambiguous. This CDR3 has 14 amino acids. Germline-derived CDR1 and CDR2 are SGDLS and YYNGEE. The V end was cut by 3 bases, the J end by 1 base, with 9 bases between.

Regarding this clonotype: Since a much larger clone is just one base distant, this may be a read error. The chain joins TRBV28 to TRBJ1-1; D not certain. The CDR3 contains 13 residues. CDR1 and CDR2 from the germline V gene are MDHEN and SYDVKM. The CDR3 protein is CVSSLDWNTEAFF. CDR3 sequence (DNA): TGTGTCAGCAGCCTCGACTGGAACACTGAAGCTTTCTTT.

The V and J genes are TRBV6-5 and TRBJ2-5; 8 bases line up with TRBD2. CDR3 length: 15 residues. The germline gives CDR1 MNHEY, CDR2 SVGAGI. The V gene end was trimmed by 6 bases and the J gene end by 1 base; junction bases not matched to a gene: 7. CDR3 DNA sequence: TGTGCCAGCAGATCCATTAGCGGGGTCCAAGAGACCCAGTACTTC. Its protein is CASRSISGVQETQYF.

Worth noting for this clonotype: Possible read error: a much larger clone is one base away. The chain links TRBV6-4 to TRBJ2-7; TRBD2 matches 8 bases. Germline CDR1 and CDR2: MRHNA and SNTAGT. This CDR3 region has 17 residues. CDR3 in amino acids: CASNDSSSGIFDYEQYF. As DNA, the CDR3 is TGTGCCAGCAATGACTCGAGTAGCGGGATCTTTGACTACGAGCAGTACTTC.

As regards this clonotype: Given the absence of the conserved phenylalanine or tryptophan at the CDR3 end, a read error is likely. No DNA is shown, since the ends of the CDR3 on it are uncertain; the CDR3 is the one TCRdb lists. V is TRBV11-3 and J is TRBJ1-1. The CDR3 spans 14 amino acids, including both terminal residues. Per germline, CDR1 SGHNT and CDR2 YENEEA. The CDR3 protein is CASSLDPDTTETFS.

Note on this clonotype: The CDR3 ends on some other residue instead of the conserved phenylalanine or tryptophan, so this is likely a read error. It is unclear where the CDR3 begins or ends on the DNA, so no DNA is shown, and the CDR3 is as TCRdb lists it. Here the CDR3 reads CASTLGQDRSGANVLIS. V gene TRBV6-1 combines with J gene TRBJ2-6; the table gives TRBD1 as D, unverified against the DNA. From its first to its last residue, the CDR3 has 17 amino acids. Germline CDR1 MNHNS, CDR2 SASEGT.

On this clonotype: At one of its ends the junction is not consistent with the germline gene, which may arise from a read error. V and J are TRBV6-5 and TRBJ1-2, with D uncertain. This CDR3 is 14 amino acids long. Germline-derived CDR1 and CDR2 are MNHEY and SVGAGI. In nucleotides, the CDR3 is TGTGCCAACAGTTATGATAGGAACGGCTATGGCTACACCTTC. It codes for CANSYDRNGYGYTF.

Worth noting for this clonotype: Germline is not matched at one junction end, which may reflect a read error. The J gene is TRBJ2-1, the V gene TRBV29-1; 9 bases line up with TRBD2. CDR3 size: 14 residues. Germline-derived CDR1 and CDR2 are SQVTM and ANQGSEA. The CDR3 bases are TGCAGCGTTGATAGGTCTAGCGGGATGGATGAGCAGTCCTTC. Its protein product is CSVDRSSGMDEQSF.